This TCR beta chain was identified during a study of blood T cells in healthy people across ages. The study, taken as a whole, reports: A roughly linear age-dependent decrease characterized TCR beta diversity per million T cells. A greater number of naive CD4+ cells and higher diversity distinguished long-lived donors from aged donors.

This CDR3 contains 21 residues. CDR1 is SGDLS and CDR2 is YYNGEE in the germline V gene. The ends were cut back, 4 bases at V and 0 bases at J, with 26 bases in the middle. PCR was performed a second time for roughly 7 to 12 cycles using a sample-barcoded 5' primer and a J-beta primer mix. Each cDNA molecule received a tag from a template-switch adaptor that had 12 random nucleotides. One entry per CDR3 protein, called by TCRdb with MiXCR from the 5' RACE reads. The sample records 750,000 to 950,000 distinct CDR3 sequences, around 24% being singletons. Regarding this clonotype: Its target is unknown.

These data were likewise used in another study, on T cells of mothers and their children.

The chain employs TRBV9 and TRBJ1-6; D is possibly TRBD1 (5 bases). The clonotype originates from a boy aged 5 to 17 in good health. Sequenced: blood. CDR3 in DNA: TGTGCCAGCAGCATCCTTAGGTCTAGCAGGGCCGCAAGCTCCTATAATTCACCCCTCCACTTT. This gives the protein CASSILRSSRAASSYNSPLHF. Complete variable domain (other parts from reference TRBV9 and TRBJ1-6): DSGVTQTPKHLITATGQRVTLRCSPRSGDLSVYWYQQSLDQGLQFLIQYYNGEERAKGNILERFSAQQFPDLHSELNLSSLELGDSALYFCASSILRSSRAASSYNSPLHFGNGTRLTVT.